This T cell receptor (beta chain) was captured in a study of blood T cell repertoires in COVID-19 (dated by TCRdb to about 2020). About the investigation overall: Collaborator samples came from the United States, Italy and Spain and covered acute and convalescent phases of COVID-19. The prospective study material was composed of cDNA or gDNA derived from T cells, B-cell-depleted T cells, or PBMCs. Subjects who had been exposed to COVID-19, were actively infected with it, or had recovered from it provided the deeply sampled blood TCRbeta repertoires that made up the dataset. The repertoires were made available in a free public database intended to serve as a resource for research on the immune response to SARS-CoV-2. Samples were obtained from the ongoing ImmuneRACE study (first 160 participants) and from over 1,000 subjects provided by 6 global collaborators. Nearly every sample came with metadata listing a de-identified subject ID, COVID-19 status, age in years and sex. Where HLA class I and class II types were available, the types were taken from metadata supplied by the sample provider, not from assay-based typing.

Whole blood was collected in K2EDTA tubes by collaborating institutions according to the institutions' own protocols. For TCRbeta analysis, collaborator samples were shipped as frozen whole blood, as isolated PBMCs, or as DNA extracted from either sample type. Germline trimming: 1 base from V, 9 bases from J; junction bases outside gene matches: 6. The CDR3 sequence holds 16 residues, the cysteine and phenylalanine included. The only DNA kept is the CDR3, 48 bases in frame from the first base. Based on the germline V gene (reference sequence), the CDR1 and CDR2 sequences are LNHNV and YYDKDF. TCRbeta CDR3 regions were amplified from genomic DNA by means of the immunoSEQ Assay, a bias-controlled multiplex PCR. The paper's processing steps were these. Nucleated cell counts per sample were estimated from amplification of reference gene primers within the assay. To quantify the absolute abundance of each unique TCRbeta CDR3 rearrangement, sequence reads were collapsed and filtered. For each sample, productive Simpson clonality was calculated as the square root of Simpson's diversity index over productive rearrangements. The clones in this table, taken by TCRdb from immuneACCESS, are in-frame only. Not every clone is retained; where verified, under half of the shortfall comes from an unresolved V gene, and the cause of the rest is unknown. V and J calls and clone size come straight from that table; D and trimming were deduced from the DNA. In this sample the table shows tens of thousands of clones, 90% of which occur a single time. Of the sample, around 5.3% is held by the ten largest clones.

The paper's findings and limits, for the study overall: How much clinical and demographic metadata was included differed by source and by participant, and the metadata was provided uncurated.

Points on this clone: There is no known antigen for this receptor. Base qualities were left out, and no much larger clone turns up one base away.

The rearrangement combines TRBV15 with TRBJ2-1; TRBD2 fits 13 bases in the junction. This receptor was obtained from a man between 45 and 60 years old with acute or convalescent COVID-19. Sequences were obtained from peripheral blood. In nucleotide form, the sequence is TGTGCCACCAGCAGAGGACTAGCGGGAGGTGTGGGTGAGCAGTTCTTC. Translated, it gives CATSRGLAGGVGEQFF.